This TCR beta chain appears in the sequencing data of a study of blood T cell repertoires in COVID-19. Background on the study: There were acute and convalescent COVID-19 samples, and they came from the United States, Italy and Spain. Sample material is recorded as cDNA or gDNA derived from T cells, B-cell-depleted T cells, or PBMCs.

Patients of the Seattle cohort, enrolled during active infection, were followed longitudinally. Study processing details: Amplification of reference gene primers was used by the study to estimate nucleated cell counts. Produced via immunoSEQ multiplex PCR; TCRdb's table is partial and in-frame only. That table supplies the V and J calls and clone size; D and trimming were determined from the DNA. The table lists hundreds of thousands of clones, around 92% of them singletons. Material: peripheral blood. The source is a woman aged 30 to 39 with COVID-19, enrolled during active disease.

For the CDR3, the DNA is TGTGCCAGCTCACCACAGGGGCAGGGCTCTGGAAACACCATATATTTT. Translation: CASSPQGQGSGNTIYF. This sequence joins TRBV18 and TRBJ1-3; a possible D gene is TRBD1 (5 bases). V shed 1 base and J shed 0 bases, with 10 bases lying between them. The germline V gene has CDR1 KGHSH and CDR2 LQKENI. CDR3 length: 16 residues.